Below, one TCR beta chain is given with its context. This clonotype occurred many times. The antigen this receptor binds is unknown. Base qualities are missing; no much larger clone stands one base away. Sequencing took place on an Illumina Genome Analyzer IIx. The public reads were reprocessed in TCRdb via fastp at Q25 and MiXCR, keeping in-frame beta chains. Under each unique CDR3 protein, matching rows form one entry showing the most common genes and DNA. Across this sample there are some 29,000 distinct CDR3 sequences, with over 15% seen only once. The ten largest clones represent 3.5% of the sample. These data come from a study of patients with pleural tuberculosis (dated by TCRdb to the mid-2010s). The CDR3 runs 14 residues from the cysteine to the phenylalanine. The sequence is cut down to CDR3 DNA, 42 bases in frame from base 1. CDR1 KGHSY and CDR2 FQNENV are derived from the germline V gene. The V end loses 2 bases and the J end loses 5 bases, and a stretch of 13 bases separates them.

The clonotype comes from a human donor with pleural tuberculosis. Sequencing was performed on peripheral blood. Recombination connected TRBV16 to TRBJ2-7; the best D guess is TRBD2, with 5 bases matching. The CDR3 amino acid sequence is: CASSQMRGYDEQYF. The nucleotides read TGTGCCAGCAGCCAAATGAGAGGGTACGACGAGCAGTACTTC.